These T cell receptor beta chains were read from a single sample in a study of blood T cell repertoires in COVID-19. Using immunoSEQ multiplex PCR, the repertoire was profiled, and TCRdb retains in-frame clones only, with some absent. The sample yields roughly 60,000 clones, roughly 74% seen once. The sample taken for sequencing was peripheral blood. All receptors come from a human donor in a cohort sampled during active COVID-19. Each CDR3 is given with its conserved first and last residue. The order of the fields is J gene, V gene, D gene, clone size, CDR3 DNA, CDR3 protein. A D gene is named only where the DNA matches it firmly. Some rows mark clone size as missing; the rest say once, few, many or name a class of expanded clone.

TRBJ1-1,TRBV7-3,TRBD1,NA,TGTGCCAGCAGCCCCATGCACTCGGGCGGGACAGGCGAAAACCCAGAGGCTTTCTTT,CASSPMHSGGTGENPEAFF
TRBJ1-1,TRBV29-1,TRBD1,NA,TGCAGCGTTGGACAGGGGTTGAACACTGAAGCTTTCTTT,CSVGQGLNTEAFF
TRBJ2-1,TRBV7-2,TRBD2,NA,TGTGCCAGCAGCACGACCGGGACTAATTACAATGAGCAGTTCTTC,CASSTTGTNYNEQFF
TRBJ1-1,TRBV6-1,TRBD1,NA,TGTGCCAGCAGTGAACAGGGGGCCACTGAAGCTTTCTTT,CASSEQGATEAFF
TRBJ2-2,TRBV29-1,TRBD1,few,TGCAGCGTCGGACAGGCCACCGGGGAGCTGTTTTTT,CSVGQATGELFF
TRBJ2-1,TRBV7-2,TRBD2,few,TGTGCCAGCAGCTTAGGGACTAGCGGGCCCTTGGGCAATGAGCAGTTCTTC,CASSLGTSGPLGNEQFF
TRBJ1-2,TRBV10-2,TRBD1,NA,TGCGCCAGCAGTGAGTCGGGACAGGGGTTGGGAGCCGGCTATGGCTACACCTTC,CASSESGQGLGAGYGYTF
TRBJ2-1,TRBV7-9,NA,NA,TGTGCCAGCAGCTTCGGCAGGGCACCCTACAATGAGCAGTTCTTC,CASSFGRAPYNEQFF
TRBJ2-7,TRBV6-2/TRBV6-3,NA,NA,TGTGCCAGCAGCTCCCCACCGGGGGGCGGGACTAAAGAGCAGTACTTC,CASSSPPGGGTKEQYF
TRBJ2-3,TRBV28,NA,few,TGTGCCAGCGGGGGCTCCAGGGTGTATTTT,CASGGSRVYF